The 5 T cell receptor beta chains listed next were all sequenced from one sample in a study of CD8 T cells in Susac syndrome. A quantity of roughly 0.5 to 1 ug RNA underwent reverse transcription using random hexamers. TCRdb re-called the immunoSEQ multiplex PCR reads through MiXCR, storing one row per CDR3 protein. The data contain approximately 210,000 distinct CDR3 sequences, 85% to 95% of them seen just once; the ten biggest clones take up about 0.14%. Material for sequencing was CD4+ T cells from PBMCs. Receptors originate from a human donor with Susac syndrome.

In its sample, this clonotype was seen a few times. The rearrangement joins TRBV28 to TRBJ1-5, with 10 bases fitting TRBD1. The CDR3 is 15 amino acids. CDR1 and CDR2 (germline): MDHEN, SYDVKM. The V gene end was trimmed by 5 bases and the J gene end by 4 bases; junction bases not matched to a gene: 5. Here the CDR3 reads CASSRDRGGNQPQHF. CDR3 nucleotides: TGTGCCAGCAGTCGGGACAGGGGAGGGAATCAGCCCCAGCATTTT.

This clonotype was found a few times. The chain uses TRBV11-2 and TRBJ1-6; D call uncertain. V was clipped by 0 bases and J by 7 bases, with 16 bases between them. The CDR3 loop spans 17 amino acids. CDR1 SGHAT and CDR2 FQNNGV come from the germline V gene. The CDR3, as DNA: TGTGCCAGCAGCTTAGATCAGGCTGGAAATTGGAATTCACCCCTCCACTTT. Residues: CASSLDQAGNWNSPLHF.

The gene calls are TRBV20-1 and TRBJ2-7; 7 nucleotides agree with TRBD1. Germline lookup yields CDR1 DFQATT and CDR2 SNEGSKA (reference sequence). Losses at the gene ends were 3 bases for V and 1 base for J; bases not matched to a gene: 3. There are 13 residues in the CDR3. The CDR3 sequence is CSASTGQSYEQYF. CDR3 bases: TGCAGTGCTAGTACGGGACAGTCCTACGAGCAGTACTTC.

The chain combines TRBV20-1 with TRBJ1-1; 8 positions agree with TRBD1. V lost 5 bases, J lost 8 bases, and 13 bases stayed unmatched. Germline lookup yields CDR1 DFQATT and CDR2 SNEGSKA (reference sequence). The CDR3 covers 14 residues. The chain's CDR3 is CSAERGQGSREAFF. CDR3 sequence (DNA): TGCAGTGCTGAGCGAGGACAGGGAAGTCGAGAAGCTTTCTTT.

V and J are TRBV9 and TRBJ1-1; 8 nucleotides match TRBD1. Trimming removed 3 bases from V and 1 base from J; junction bases left unmatched: 5. The CDR3 is made up of 15 amino acids. Per germline, CDR1 SGDLS and CDR2 YYNGEE. This CDR3 is CASSDTGTGNTEAFF. The CDR3 nucleotides read TGTGCCAGCAGCGATACCGGGACAGGGAACACTGAAGCTTTCTTT.